The T cell receptor beta chain under discussion was sequenced for a study of glioma-infiltrating T cells. Overall study context: About 920,000 peripheral T cells were targeted at about 4.5- to 11-fold coverage. Overall study findings and caveats: Very few CDR3 sequences were shared between tissue and blood. Gliomas, especially low-grade, showed above-expected tissue-blood divergence; non-neoplastic patients showed below. A blood CDR3 motif signature was depleted in highly divergent patients.

With respect to this clonotype: Its target is not known. One base away lies a much larger clone, so this may be a sequencing read error.

The iRepertoire nested amplicon-rescue multiplex PCR amplified TCR alpha and beta CDR3s from RNA. TCRdb re-derived calls from the multiplex PCR reads in MiXCR, one entry per CDR3 protein. Of fewer than 500,000 distinct CDR3 sequences listed, less than 50% are singletons. The receptor was isolated from a human donor with low-grade glioma or glioblastoma, undergoing nonglioma brain surgery, or in good health (not recorded which). Material: glioma tissue, nonneoplastic brain tissue, or PBMCs (not recorded which).

The CDR3 reads CAISYQEMVYF. Here the CDR3 DNA reads TGTGCCATCAGTTACCAAGAGATGGTGTACTTC. The rearrangement joins TRBV6-2 or TRBV6-3 to TRBJ2-5, with D unclear. This CDR3 contains 11 residues. In germline, CDR1 is MNHEY, CDR2 SVGEGT.